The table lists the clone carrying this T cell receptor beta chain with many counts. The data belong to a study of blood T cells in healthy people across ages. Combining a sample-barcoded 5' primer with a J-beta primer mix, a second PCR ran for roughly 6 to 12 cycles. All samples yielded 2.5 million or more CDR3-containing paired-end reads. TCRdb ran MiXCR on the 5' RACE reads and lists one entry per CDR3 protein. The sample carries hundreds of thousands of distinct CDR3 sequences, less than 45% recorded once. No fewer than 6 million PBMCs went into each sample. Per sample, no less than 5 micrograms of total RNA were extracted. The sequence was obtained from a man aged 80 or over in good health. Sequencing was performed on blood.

The CDR3 is CASSLSGRNQPQHF. The CDR3 DNA reads as TGTGCCAGCAGTTTGTCCGGGCGCAATCAGCCCCAGCATTTT. V usage is TRBV28 and J usage is TRBJ1-5; D is unclear. The germline V and J ends were trimmed by 3 bases and 2 bases, with 8 bases remaining between them. Per the germline V gene, CDR1 is MDHEN and CDR2 is SYDVKM. The CDR3 runs to 14 residues.